This record covers a single T cell receptor (beta chain). These data come from a study of blood T cell repertoires in COVID-19. Study at large: Donors in the United States, Italy and Spain gave samples during acute or convalescent COVID-19.

Germline trimming cut 3 bases from V and 4 bases from J; bases unmatched to any gene: 4. The CDR3 length is 13 residues. Germline loops: CDR1 DFQATT, CDR2 SNEGSKA (reference sequence). Here immunoSEQ multiplex PCR was the method, and the copy in TCRdb shows in-frame clones only, minus some. The table records 300,000 to 350,000 clones, 85% to 90% of them present only once. This study enrolled people aged about 18 to 100 from around 26 US geographic areas. Participants' own reports of clinical history determined their cohort assignment. Cohort 3 recovery required two negative PCRs, clearance, or symptom resolution.

Sequenced material: PBMCs or T cells enriched from blood (not recorded which). This sequence was found in a woman in her thirties who had recovered from COVID-19. The rearrangement links TRBV20-1 to TRBJ2-7; 9 nucleotides match TRBD2. The CDR3 region is CSASTSGLYEQYF. The DNA for the CDR3 is TGCAGTGCTAGTACTAGCGGGTTGTACGAGCAGTACTTC.